The 20 T cell receptor beta chains below come from one sample, sequenced in a study of T cell clonotyping in hematopoietic cell transplantation. Regarding time point: recipient sample about 28 days before transplant, after cytoreduction. Sequenced by immunoSEQ multiplex PCR; TCRdb stores in-frame clones only, minus some. The table includes 25,000 to 35,000 clones, less than 75% detected once. Source: peripheral blood mononuclear cells, taken before stem cell transplant. The receptors shown here come from a man aged 45-60 years with myelodysplastic syndrome. Some clones in this sample may be carry-over from other donors' samples.

This clone came up a few times. The rearrangement uses TRBV28 and TRBJ1-4; the D is unclear. Germline V gene lookup returns CDR1 MDHEN and CDR2 SYDVKM. V lost 2 bases and J lost 5, with 9 bases in between. The CDR3 is 14 amino acids. The CDR3: CASSLGQSNEKLFF. CDR3 nucleotides: TGTGCCAGCAGTTTAGGTCAGTCAAATGAAAAACTGTTTTTT.

This sequence joins TRBV19 and TRBJ2-4; 7 positions match TRBD1. Germline V gives CDR1 LNHDA, CDR2 SQIVND (reference sequence). V shed 6 bases and J 2 bases; nucleotides not matched to a gene: 4. This CDR3 has 14 residues. The CDR3 bases are TGTGCCAGTAGGAGACAGGGCCCCAAAAACATTCAGTACTTC. Translation gives CASRRQGPKNIQYF.

A single count supports this clone. The chain couples TRBV19 to TRBJ2-7; D is uncertain. There are 13 residues in the CDR3. The germline V gene has CDR1 LNHDA and CDR2 SQIVND (reference sequence). V was shortened by 1 base and J by 6 bases, with 10 bases between the two germline ends. CDR3 bases: TGTGCCAGTAGTATAGTCCCTACTGGCGAGCAGTACTTC. Translating gives CASSIVPTGEQYF. Supplemented by reference TRBV19 and TRBJ2-7, the full variable domain reads DGGITQSPKYLFRKEGQNVTLSCEQNLNHDAMYWYRQDPGQGLRLIYYSQIVNDFQKGDIAEGYSVSREKKESFPLTVTSAQKNPTAFYLCASSIVPTGEQYFGPGTRLTVT.

The gene calls are TRBV6-5 and TRBJ1-2; TRBD1 is a possible D gene (5 bases). The CDR3 is 16 residues long. Trimming stripped 0 bases from V and 4 bases from J, with 15 bases between. Germline CDR1 and CDR2: MNHEY and SVGAGI. DNA for the CDR3: TGTGCCAGCAGTTACTCGAGTGACAGAACGCCCTATGGCTACACCTTC. It codes for CASSYSSDRTPYGYTF.

This clone was counted a few times. The chain is built from TRBV14 and TRBJ2-7; D is tentatively TRBD1 or TRBD2 (5 bases each). V lost 6 bases and J 3 bases, leaving 21 bases between the germline ends. The CDR3 extends over 16 amino acids. Germline-derived CDR1 and CDR2 are SGHDN and FVKESK. CDR3 nucleotide sequence: TGTGCCAGCAGTGGCGGCAGCGGTCGGGGCCTCTACGAGCAGTACTTC. Its translation: CASSGGSGRGLYEQYF.

V gene TRBV5-6 combines with J gene TRBJ2-1; 15 nucleotides agree with TRBD2. The V segment lost 3 bases and the J segment 3 bases; nucleotides outside the gene matches: 4. Looked up from germline, CDR1 is SGHDT and CDR2 is YYEEEE. The CDR3 spans 17 residues. CDR3 residues: CASSWTSGGGHYNEQFF. The CDR3 coding sequence is TGTGCCAGCAGCTGGACTAGCGGGGGGGGTCACTACAATGAGCAGTTCTTC.

The chain is built from TRBV7-2 and TRBJ1-5, with 9 nucleotides matching TRBD1. This CDR3 is built from 14 residues. Looked up from germline, CDR1 is SGHTA and CDR2 is FQGNSA. V shed 5 bases, J shed 7 bases, and the junction held 6 bases outside the gene matches. CDR3 residues: CASSEQGAEQPQHF. CDR3 sequence (DNA): TGTGCCAGCAGCGAACAGGGGGCAGAACAGCCCCAGCATTTT.

This clone has just a few counts. The V and J genes are TRBV19 and TRBJ2-1, with 11 nucleotides matching TRBD2. The CDR3 contains 15 residues. The germline V gene encodes CDR1 LNHDA and CDR2 SQIVND (reference sequence). Trimming cost V 7 bases and J 4 bases; bases outside gene matches: 6. The CDR3 DNA follows: TGTGCCAGTACCATGACTAGCGGGGATTACAATGAGCAGTTCTTC. It encodes CASTMTSGDYNEQFF.

This clone showed up just a few times. This chain connects TRBV4-3 to TRBJ1-6; 8 bases map to TRBD1. The length of the CDR3 is 18 residues. Trimming cost V 4 bases and J 7 bases; bases outside gene matches: 15. Germline assignment: CDR1 LGHNA and CDR2 YSLEER. The CDR3 DNA sequence: TGCGCCAGCAGCCTGTTATCCCCAGGGGGCGCAGGGAATTCACCCCTCCACTTT. Its protein product is CASSLLSPGGAGNSPLHF.

The chain has TRBV9 and TRBJ1-2, with 7 bases that match TRBD1. The CDR3 consists of 13 residues. CDR1 is SGDLS, CDR2 YYNGEE, per germline. V shed 3 bases, J shed 2 bases, and the junction held 1 base outside the gene matches. The DNA of the CDR3 is TGTGCCAGCAGCGCGGACAGGAACTATGGCTACACCTTC. It yields the protein CASSADRNYGYTF.

The chain joins TRBV14 to TRBJ2-6; TRBD1 agrees at 8 bases. This CDR3 is 18 amino acids long. Germline CDR1 SGHDN, CDR2 FVKESK. V was pared by 4 bases and J by 0 bases, with 8 bases of the junction left unmatched. CDR3 in DNA: TGTGCCAGCAGCCGCAGGACAGGGAGGCCCTCTGGGGCCAACGTCCTGACTTTC. Residues: CASSRRTGRPSGANVLTF. The variable domain in full, with the rest retrieved from reference TRBV14 and TRBJ2-6, is EAGVTQFPSHSVIEKGQTVTLRCDPISGHDNLYWYRRVMGKEIKFLLHFVKESKQDESGMPNNRFLAERTGGTYSTLKVQPAELEDSGVYFCASSRRTGRPSGANVLTFGAGSRLTVL.

V is TRBV9 and J is TRBJ2-7; 9 positions match TRBD1. V lost 4 bases to trimming and J lost 2 bases; unmatched junction nucleotides: 10. CDR1 and CDR2 (germline): SGDLS, YYNGEE. This CDR3 contains 16 residues. The CDR3 DNA follows: TGTGCCAGCAGCCCCTCCACAGGGGGCGCCGCCTACGAGCAGTACTTC. This sequence encodes CASSPSTGGAAYEQYF. Filled out from reference TRBV9 and TRBJ2-7, the complete variable domain reads DSGVTQTPKHLITATGQRVTLRCSPRSGDLSVYWYQQSLDQGLQFLIQYYNGEERAKGNILERFSAQQFPDLHSELNLSSLELGDSALYFCASSPSTGGAAYEQYFGPGTRLTVT.

V usage is TRBV6-1 and J usage is TRBJ2-7; maybe TRBD1 (5 bases). In germline, CDR1 is MNHNS, CDR2 SASEGT. This CDR3 has 13 amino acids. Trimming left V 6 bases short and J 2 bases short, with 11 bases between. DNA of the CDR3: TGTGCCAGCAGGAAGGACACTGCCTACGAGCAGTACTTC. Encoded protein: CASRKDTAYEQYF.

V gene TRBV28 combines with J gene TRBJ2-1, with TRBD2 matching 13 bases. The V gene end was trimmed by 6 bases and the J gene end by 9 bases; junction bases not matched to a gene: 11. The CDR3 is made up of 16 amino acids. Per germline, CDR1 MDHEN and CDR2 SYDVKM. The DNA of the CDR3 is TGTGCCAGCAGGAAAAGGCGGACTAGCGGGGGCGGTGAGCAGTTCTTC. This translates into CASRKRRTSGGGEQFF.

This clone turned up a few times. J is TRBJ2-7 and V is TRBV4-1; 8 bases align to TRBD1. Germline CDR1 reads MGHRA; CDR2 reads YSYEKL. The V and J ends lost 3 bases and 2 bases, in that order; junction bases with no gene match: 6. The CDR3 contains 15 residues. The CDR3 loop is CASSQLTGDTYEQYF. The CDR3, as DNA: TGCGCCAGCAGCCAGCTGACAGGGGACACCTACGAGCAGTACTTC.

This clone showed up just a few times. The chain uses TRBV2 and TRBJ2-5; tentative D call: TRBD1 (5 bases). The CDR3 contains 11 residues. V lost 7 bases and J lost 5, with 8 bases in between. Germline CDR1 SNHLY, CDR2 FYNNEI. CDR3 bases: TGTGCCAGCAAGGGGTGGGAGACCCAGTACTTC. As protein: CASKGWETQYF.

The gene calls are TRBV5-1 and TRBJ2-5; D is possibly TRBD1 (5 bases). CDR1 and CDR2 from the germline V gene are SGHRS and YFSETQ. CDR3 size: 14 residues. Trimming stripped 1 base from V and 0 bases from J, with 7 bases between. The CDR3, as DNA: TGCGCCAGCAGCTTGCTGGACAACCAAGAGACCCAGTACTTC. Protein sequence: CASSLLDNQETQYF.

The J gene is TRBJ2-5, the V gene TRBV6-5; D remains unclear. Trimming cost V 6 bases and J 2 bases, with 10 bases left between them. The germline CDR1 and CDR2 sequences are MNHEY and SVGAGI. The CDR3 is 13 amino acids. CDR3 DNA: TGTGCCAGCAGCCCCGACGGTCAAGAGACCCAGTACTTC. Translating it yields CASSPDGQETQYF.

On this clone itself: The junction departs from the called germline gene at one end, perhaps through a read error. This chain uses TRBV30 with TRBJ1-2, with D possibly TRBD1 on 6 matching bases. Germline-derived CDR1 and CDR2 are GTSNPN and SVGIG (reference sequence). The CDR3 totals 14 residues. The CDR3 reads CAWSGRGARYGHTF. CDR3 nucleotide sequence: TGTGCCTGGAGTGGTCGGGGGGCCCGCTATGGCCACACCTTC.

The J gene is TRBJ2-1, the V gene TRBV6-6; possibly TRBD2 for D (5 bases). CDR3 length equals 11 residues. Deletions cut 3 bases from V and 10 bases from J, with 7 bases between. The germline gives CDR1 MNHNY, CDR2 SVGAGI (reference sequence). Here the CDR3 reads CASSYGGEQFF. In DNA, the CDR3 is TGTGCCAGCAGTTATGGAGGCGAGCAGTTCTTC.